This TCR beta chain stems from a study of CD4 T cells in relation to SARS-CoV-2 and coronaviruses. Study as a whole: Shared crossreactive spike epitopes were mapped to their HLA restriction.

CD4+ T cells from unexposed donors were obtained before the COVID-19 pandemic (2011-2018). Isolation of CD4+ T cells took place after approximately 10 days in culture. Cells permitting, SARS-CoV-2 S/N and four cold-coronavirus spikes were tested on unexposed-donor CD4+ T cells. PBMCs were plated at around 2.1 million per well in IL-2-containing medium. Comments on this clone: Its specificity is unknown.

The study, taken as a whole, reports: No crossreactivity against non-spike viral proteins was tested here.

Repertoires were generated with immunoSEQ multiplex PCR, while TCRdb's copy carries only in-frame clones and drops some. The sample includes some 29,000 clones, 76% of them seen just once. Germline V gene data show CDR1 as LNHDA and CDR2 as SQIVND (reference sequence). Trimming cost V 5 bases and J 2 bases; bases outside gene matches: 2. The CDR3 runs to 13 residues. The clonotype originates from a human donor in good health. The chain has TRBV19 and TRBJ2-5; 7 bases are a match to TRBD1. The sequencing input was CD4+ T cells from PBMCs, cultured in vitro. For the CDR3, the DNA is TGTGCCAGTAGTGTCAGGGGGCAAGAGACCCAGTACTTC. Translation: CASSVRGQETQYF.